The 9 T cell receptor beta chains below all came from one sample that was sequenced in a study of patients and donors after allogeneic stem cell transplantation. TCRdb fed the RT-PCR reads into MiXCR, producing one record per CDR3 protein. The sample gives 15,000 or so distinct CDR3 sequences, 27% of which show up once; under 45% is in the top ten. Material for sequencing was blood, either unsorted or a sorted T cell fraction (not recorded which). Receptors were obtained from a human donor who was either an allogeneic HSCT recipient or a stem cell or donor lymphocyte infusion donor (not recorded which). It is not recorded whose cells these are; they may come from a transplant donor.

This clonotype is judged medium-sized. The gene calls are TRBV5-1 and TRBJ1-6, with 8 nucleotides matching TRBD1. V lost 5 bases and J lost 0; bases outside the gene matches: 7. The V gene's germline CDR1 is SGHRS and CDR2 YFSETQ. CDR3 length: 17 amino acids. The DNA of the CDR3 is TGCGCCAGCAGAGCAGGACAGGGCGGCTCCTATAATTCACCCCTCCACTTT. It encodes CASRAGQGGSYNSPLHF.

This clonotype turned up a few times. The CDR3 spells CASSLTPSGYTF. CDR3 DNA: TGTGCCAGCAGCTTGACCCCCAGTGGCTACACCTTC. The chain uses TRBV5-5 and TRBJ1-2; the D is unclear. Germline V CDR1 and CDR2: SGHKS, YYEKEE (reference sequence). This CDR3 is 12 amino acids long. Trimming took off 1 base at V and 7 bases at J, with 8 bases between the two ends.

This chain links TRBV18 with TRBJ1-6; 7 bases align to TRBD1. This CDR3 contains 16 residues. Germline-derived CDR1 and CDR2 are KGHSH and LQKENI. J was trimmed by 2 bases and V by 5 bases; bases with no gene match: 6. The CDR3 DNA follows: TGTGCCAGCTCAAAACTGGGGACAGCCTATAATTCACCCCTCCACTTT. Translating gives CASSKLGTAYNSPLHF. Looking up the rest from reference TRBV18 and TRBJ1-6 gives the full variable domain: NAGVMQNPRHLVRRRGQEARLRCSPMKGHSHVYWYRQLPEEGLKFMVYLQKENIIDESGMPKERFSAEFPKEGPSILRIQQVVRGDSAAYFCASSKLGTAYNSPLHFGNGTRLTVT.

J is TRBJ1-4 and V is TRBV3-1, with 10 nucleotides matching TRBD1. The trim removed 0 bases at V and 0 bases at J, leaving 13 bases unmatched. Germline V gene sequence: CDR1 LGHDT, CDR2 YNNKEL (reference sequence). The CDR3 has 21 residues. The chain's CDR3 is CASSQELRDRGILATNEKLFF. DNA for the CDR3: TGTGCCAGCAGCCAAGAATTAAGGGACAGGGGTATCCTTGCAACTAATGAAAAACTGTTTTTT.

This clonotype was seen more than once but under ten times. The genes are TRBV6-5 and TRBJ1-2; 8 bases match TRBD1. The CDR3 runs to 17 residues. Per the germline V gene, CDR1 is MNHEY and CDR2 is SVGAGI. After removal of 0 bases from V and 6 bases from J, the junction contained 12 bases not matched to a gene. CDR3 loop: CASSYSIRDRWTNGYTF. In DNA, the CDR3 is TGTGCCAGCAGTTACTCGATCCGGGACAGGTGGACTAATGGCTACACCTTC.

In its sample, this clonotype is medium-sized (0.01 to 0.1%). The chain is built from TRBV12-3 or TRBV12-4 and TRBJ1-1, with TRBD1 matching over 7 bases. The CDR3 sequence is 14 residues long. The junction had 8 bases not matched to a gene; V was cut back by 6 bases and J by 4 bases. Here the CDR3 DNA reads TGTGCCAGCAGACGGACAGGTATGGGCACTGAAGCTTTCTTT. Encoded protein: CASRRTGMGTEAFF.

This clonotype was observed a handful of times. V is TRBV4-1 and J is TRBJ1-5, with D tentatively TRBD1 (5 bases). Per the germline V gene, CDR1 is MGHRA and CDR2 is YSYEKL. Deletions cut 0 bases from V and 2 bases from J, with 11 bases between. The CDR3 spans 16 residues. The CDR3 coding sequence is TGCGCCAGCAGCCAAGACGGACGAGGGGGCAATCAGCCCCAGCATTTT. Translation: CASSQDGRGGNQPQHF.

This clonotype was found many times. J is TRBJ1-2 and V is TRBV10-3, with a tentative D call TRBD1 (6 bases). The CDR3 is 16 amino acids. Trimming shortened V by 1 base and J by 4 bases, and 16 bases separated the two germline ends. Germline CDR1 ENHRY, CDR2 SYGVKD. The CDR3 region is CAISEFWRGFGYGYTF. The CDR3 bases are TGTGCCATCAGTGAGTTTTGGAGGGGGTTCGGCTATGGCTACACCTTC.

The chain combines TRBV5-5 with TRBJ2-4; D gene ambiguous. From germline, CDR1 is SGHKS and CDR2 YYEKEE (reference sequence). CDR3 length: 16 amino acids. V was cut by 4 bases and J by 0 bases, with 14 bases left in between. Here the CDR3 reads CASSPVPKVAKNIQYF. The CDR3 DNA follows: TGTGCCAGCAGCCCCGTCCCCAAAGTAGCCAAAAACATTCAGTACTTC. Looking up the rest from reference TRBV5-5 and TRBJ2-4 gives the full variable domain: DAGVTQSPTHLIKTRGQQVTLRCSPISGHKSVSWYQQVLGQGPQFIFQYYEKEERGRGNFPDRFSARQFPNYSSELNVNALLLGDSALYLCASSPVPKVAKNIQYFGAGTRLSVL.